This T cell receptor (beta chain) stems from a study of regulatory T cells in long-lasting Graves disease. This clonotype showed up many times. Deletions cut 6 bases from V and 5 bases from J, with 16 bases between. Germline V gene sequence: CDR1 MDHEN, CDR2 SYDVKM. There are 14 residues in the CDR3. Assembly of TCR beta libraries relied on iRepertoire HTBI primers together with Arm-PCR of CDR3 regions. Methods used by the authors: Among the samples, 62 TRBV and 14 TRBJ segments were identified. TCRdb re-called the multiplex PCR reads through MiXCR, storing one row per CDR3 protein. TCRdb assigned the V and J calls; the authors' analysis was not used. This repertoire shows about 450,000 distinct CDR3 sequences, 16% found once; its top ten account for around 10%. As for time point: newly diagnosed GD, antithyroid drugs for less than 3 months. The TCR library was made from RNA extracted from PBMCs. These data were also filed under a second study, of T cells in Graves' hyperthyroidism and ophthalmopathy. That paper adds: HTBI primers were employed in a first-round RT-PCR of the TCR CDR3.

The sequenced sample was peripheral blood mononuclear cells (PBMCs), obtained at new diagnosis, from a patient treated with antithyroid drugs. This chain joins TRBV28 and TRBJ2-5; D remains unclear. The sequence was obtained from a woman in her thirties with Graves disease. CDR3 sequence: CASRLPDRRETQYF. CDR3 DNA: TGTGCCAGCAGGCTCCCGGACCGAAGGGAGACCCAGTACTTC.